This TCR beta chain was identified during a study of vaccination and CD4 T cells after COVID-19. Study background: Taking of post-vaccine samples occurred a median approximately 70 days after dose two (range 14 to 241). Overlapping spike peptides of SARS-CoV-2, HCoV-NL63, HCoV-OC43 and HCoV-229E were used, and cells were stimulated with them.

Comment on this clonotype: The antigen is unknown.

Cultured CD4+ T cell DNA underwent sequencing with the Oncomine TCR Beta short-read assay. Genomic DNA was extracted from cultured CD4+ T cells. TCRdb passed the PCR reads through MiXCR, listing each CDR3 protein once. The table shows 10,000 to 15,000 distinct CDR3 sequences, with roughly 61% occurring only once. With V trimmed by 2 bases and J by 4 bases, 10 bases remained unmatched. There are 17 residues in the CDR3. CDR1 is MNHEY and CDR2 is SVGEGT in the germline V gene. Treatment meaning: approximately 9-day PBMC culture with coronavirus spike peptide pools or control peptides (ViraFEST assay). Positive PCR dates ranged from March to December 2020; these dates predated US Alpha, Beta and Delta variants.

Sample: CD4+ T cells from blood, cultured in vitro. This TCR was recovered from a human donor who had recovered from COVID-19. This chain joins TRBV6-2 or TRBV6-3 and TRBJ1-5; 8 nucleotides align to TRBD1. The CDR3 spells CASSYEQGGGRNQPQHF. CDR3 DNA: TGTGCCAGCAGTTACGAACAGGGGGGGGGACGTAATCAGCCCCAGCATTTT.